The 9 T cell receptor beta chains below come from one sample, sequenced in a study of blood T cells in healthy people across ages. Combining a sample-barcoded 5' primer with a J-beta primer mix, a second PCR ran for roughly 6 to 11 cycles. TCRdb re-analysed the 5' RACE reads in MiXCR, keeping a single row per CDR3 protein. The sample records over 450,000 distinct CDR3 sequences, around 24% being singletons. These same data were also listed under a study on T cells of mothers and their children.

Sequences were obtained from blood. The receptor source for this set is a boy aged 5-17 years in good health.

In this sample, this clonotype turned up a few times. The chain links TRBV4-2 to TRBJ2-5; D perhaps matches TRBD1 (6 bases). Judging by the DNA end, TRBJ2-7 fits better; the J call may be wrong. The length of the CDR3 is 14 residues. CDR1 and CDR2 from the germline V gene are LGHNA and YNFKEQ. The CDR3 protein is CASSQGTGIDEQYF. As DNA, the CDR3 is TGTGCCAGCAGCCAAGGTACAGGGATCGACGAGCAGTACTTC.

There are a few counts of this clonotype. This chain connects TRBV4-3 to TRBJ2-5, with TRBD2 matching over 12 bases. Gene TRBJ2-1 matches the end of the DNA better, so the J call may be wrong. CDR3 length: 16 amino acids. Germline V gene data show CDR1 as LGHNA and CDR2 as YSLEER. The CDR3 region has the DNA TGCGCCAGCAGCCGAGTACTAGCGGGGGGTTACAATGAGCAGTTCTTC. Protein product: CASSRVLAGGYNEQFF.

The chain joins TRBV6-6 to TRBJ2-3; 8 bases match TRBD2. The CDR3 runs 15 residues. Germline V gene data show CDR1 as MNHNY and CDR2 as SVGAGI (reference sequence). Trimming cost V 4 bases and J 2 bases; bases outside gene matches: 5. CDR3: CASSLERGTTDTQYF. The DNA for the CDR3 is TGTGCCAGCAGTTTAGAGCGGGGGACCACAGATACGCAGTATTTT.

V and J are TRBV28 and TRBJ2-7, with TRBD1 matching over 9 bases. The V segment lost 4 bases and the J segment 0 bases; nucleotides outside the gene matches: 7. Germline V gives CDR1 MDHEN, CDR2 SYDVKM. The CDR3 spans 16 residues. CDR3 protein: CASSSGDRVYSYEQYF. In DNA, the CDR3 is TGTGCCAGCAGTTCGGGGGACAGGGTCTACTCCTACGAGCAGTACTTC.

This clonotype has more than one count but fewer than ten. This chain connects TRBV7-9 to TRBJ2-1; D is possibly TRBD1 (6 bases). Trimming removed 5 bases from V and 3 bases from J, with 17 bases in between. Per germline, CDR1 SEHNR and CDR2 FQNEAQ (reference sequence). The CDR3 totals 16 residues. The CDR3 protein is CASSKRQALDYNEQFF. DNA for the CDR3: TGTGCCAGCAGCAAAAGACAGGCCCTTGACTACAATGAGCAGTTCTTC. The whole variable domain, filled in from reference TRBV7-9 and TRBJ2-1, reads DTGVSQNPRHKITKRGQNVTFRCDPISEHNRLYWYRQTLGQGPEFLTYFQNEAQLEKSRLLSDRFSAERPKGSFSTLEIQRTEQGDSAMYLCASSKRQALDYNEQFFGPGTRLTVL.

V usage is TRBV10-3 and J usage is TRBJ2-5, with 7 bases aligning to TRBD1. The DNA end is more similar to TRBJ2-1, so the J call may be wrong. The germline CDR1 and CDR2 sequences are ENHRY and SYGVKD. The length of the CDR3 is 15 residues. DNA for the CDR3: TGTGCCATCAGAAAGACAGGGACGGATTACAATGAGCAGTTCTTC. This codes for CAIRKTGTDYNEQFF.

The chain links TRBV7-9 to TRBJ2-1, with TRBD2 as a possible D gene (5 bases). The CDR3 totals 13 residues. Germline values: CDR1 SEHNR, CDR2 FQNEAQ (reference sequence). V lost 5 bases and J lost 5, with 10 bases in between. The CDR3 loop reads CASSEKRDNEQFF. Here the CDR3 DNA reads TGTGCCAGCAGCGAAAAGAGGGACAATGAGCAGTTCTTC.

This clonotype was seen a single time. The chain employs TRBV6-2 or TRBV6-3 and TRBJ2-3; TRBD1 is a possible D gene (6 bases). CDR1 and CDR2 (germline): MNHEY, SVGEGT. This CDR3 comprises 13 residues. Trimming cost V 6 bases and J 4 bases, with 11 bases left between them. The CDR3 bases are TGTGCCAGCAGCCGACAGGATGCAGATACGCAGTATTTT. It specifies CASSRQDADTQYF.

This clonotype has more than one count but fewer than ten. This chain uses TRBV6-5 with TRBJ2-3; 7 nucleotides agree with TRBD1. The germline V gene has CDR1 MNHEY and CDR2 SVGAGI. The CDR3 is 15 residues long. Trimming took 5 bases from V and 3 from J; bases not matched to a gene: 8. The CDR3 coding sequence is TGTGCCAGCAGTCCCAGGGGGTTAGGGACAGATACGCAGTATTTT. As protein: CASSPRGLGTDTQYF.